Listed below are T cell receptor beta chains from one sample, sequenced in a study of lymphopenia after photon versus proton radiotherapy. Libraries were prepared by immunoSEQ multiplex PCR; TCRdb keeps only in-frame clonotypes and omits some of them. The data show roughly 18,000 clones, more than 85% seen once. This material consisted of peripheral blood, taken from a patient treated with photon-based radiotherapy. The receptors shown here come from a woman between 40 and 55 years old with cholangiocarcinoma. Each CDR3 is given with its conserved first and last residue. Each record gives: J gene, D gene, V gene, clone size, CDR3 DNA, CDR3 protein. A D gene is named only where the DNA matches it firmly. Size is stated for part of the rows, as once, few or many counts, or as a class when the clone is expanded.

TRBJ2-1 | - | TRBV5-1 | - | TGCGCCAGCAGCTTGGGCGGGACTTCCAGGGCCTACAATGAGCAGTTCTTC | CASSLGGTSRAYNEQFF
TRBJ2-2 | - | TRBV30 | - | TGTGCCTGGAACTCGGGGGGCTTCGCGAACACCGGGGAGCTGTTTTTT | CAWNSGGFANTGELFF
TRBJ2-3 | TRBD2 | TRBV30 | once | TGTGCCTGGAGTGTAGGTAGCGGGAGAGGTGATACGCAGTATTTT | CAWSVGSGRGDTQYF
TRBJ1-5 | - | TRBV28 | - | TGTGCCAGCAGTTCGGACATCCTAGGAACCAGTTACAATCAGCCCCAGCATTTT | CASSSDILGTSYNQPQHF
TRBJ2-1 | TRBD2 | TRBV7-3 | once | TGTGCCAGCAGCTTAACGCCCAGCGGGGGACCCTACAATGAGCAGTTCTTC | CASSLTPSGGPYNEQFF
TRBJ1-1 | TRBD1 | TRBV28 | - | TGTGCCAGCAGGACCGGGACAGGGGGATGGACTGAAGCTTTCTTT | CASRTGTGGWTEAFF
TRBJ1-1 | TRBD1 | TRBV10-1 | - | TGCGCCAGCAGTGAGAGCAGGGGGCTCACTGAAGCTTTCTTT | CASSESRGLTEAFF
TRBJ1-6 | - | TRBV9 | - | TGTGCCAGCAGCGTCAGGGAGAATTCACCCCTCCACTTT | CASSVRENSPLHF
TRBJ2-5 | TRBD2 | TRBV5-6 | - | TGTGCCAGCAACAAGAGGGGACTAGAAGAGACCCAGTACTTC | CASNKRGLEETQYF
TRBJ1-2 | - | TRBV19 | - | TGTGCCAGTAGTATCCCCCTCATGGGGACTAACTATGGCTACACCTTC | CASSIPLMGTNYGYTF
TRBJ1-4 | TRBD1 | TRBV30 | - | TGTGCCTGGAGTGGGAACAGGGGGCGAGGTGAAAAACTGTTTTTT | CAWSGNRGRGEKLFF
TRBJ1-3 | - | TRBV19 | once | TGTGCCAGTAGCCTGGGCAACACCATATATTTT | CASSLGNTIYF
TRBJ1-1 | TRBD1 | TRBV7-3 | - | TGTGCCAGCAGCTTAACGGACAGGGGTAACACTGAAGCTTTCTTT | CASSLTDRGNTEAFF
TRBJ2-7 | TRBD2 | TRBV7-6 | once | TGTGCCAGCAGCTTAGGCGGGGGACCCTACGAGCAGTACTTC | CASSLGGGPYEQYF
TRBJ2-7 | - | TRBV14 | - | TGTGCCAGCAGCCAGTGGGGGGCCTACGAGCAGTACTTC | CASSQWGAYEQYF
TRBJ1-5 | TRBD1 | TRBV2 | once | TGTGCCAGCAGGGACAGGGCCGGAAATCAGCCCCAGCATTTT | CASRDRAGNQPQHF
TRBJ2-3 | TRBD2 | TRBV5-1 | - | TGCGCCAGCAGCTTGGGGACTAGCGGGGGAACTACAGATACGCAGTATTTT | CASSLGTSGGTTDTQYF
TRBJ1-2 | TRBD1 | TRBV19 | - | TGTGCCAGTAGCCGACAGGGTAACTATGGCTACACCTTC | CASSRQGNYGYTF
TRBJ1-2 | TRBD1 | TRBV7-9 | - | TGTGCCAGCAGCTCCACAGGGACAGGCGGCTACACCTTC | CASSSTGTGGYTF
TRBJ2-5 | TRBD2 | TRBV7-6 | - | TGTGCCAGCAGCCCACGACCCTTACTAGCGGGAGGAGCAGAGACCCAGTACTTC | CASSPRPLLAGGAETQYF
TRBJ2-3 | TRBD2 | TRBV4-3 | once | TGCGCCAGCAGCCACGAACTAGCGGGAGCTGACGGCACAGATACGCAGTATTTT | CASSHELAGADGTDTQYF
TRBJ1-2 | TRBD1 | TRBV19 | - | TGTGCCAGTAGTATGGTCGAACAGGGGGCCGTTGGGGATGGCTACACCTTC | CASSMVEQGAVGDGYTF
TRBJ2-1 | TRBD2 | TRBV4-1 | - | TGCGCCAGCAGCCAAGATCCTCTTGCGGGGGGGCCGGAAAATGAGCAGTTCTTC | CASSQDPLAGGPENEQFF
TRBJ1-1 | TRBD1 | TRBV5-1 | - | TGCGCCAGCAGCGGGACAGGGGGAGAGAACACTGAAGCTTTCTTT | CASSGTGGENTEAFF
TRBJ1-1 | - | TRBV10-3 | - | TGTGCCATCAGTGAGTCGATCGGCAGAAAGAACACTGAAGCTTTCTTT | CAISESIGRKNTEAFF
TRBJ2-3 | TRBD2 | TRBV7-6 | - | TGTGCCAGCAGCTCACTGGGACTAGCGGGGACAGATACGCAGTATTTT | CASSSLGLAGTDTQYF
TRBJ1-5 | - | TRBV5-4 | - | TGCGCCAGCAGCTCGGGGCTATATCAGCCCCAGCATTTT | CASSSGLYQPQHF